This note documents a single T cell receptor (beta chain) sequence. What it recognizes is unknown. This sample was included in a study of T cell responses to AZD1222 COVID-19 vaccine. Profiling relied on immunoSEQ multiplex PCR, and the TCRdb table lists in-frame clones only, not all of them. The sample consists of some 110,000 clones, roughly nine tenths of them appearing once. Study conclusions and caveats: Breadth and depth of Spike-specific TCRs rose after two AZD1222 doses.

This CDR3 is 17 amino acids long. The clonotype comes from an adult in good health. Material: peripheral blood, obtained on day 0 of AZD1222 vaccination. V and J are TRBV21-1 and TRBJ2-1; whether TRBD2, the table's D call, matches the DNA was not checked. TRBV21-1 is a pseudogene segment. The CDR3 protein is CASQPPAGDSSYNEQFF. The CDR3 DNA is TGTGCCAGCCAGCCCCCAGCGGGCGATAGCTCCTACAATGAGCAGTTCTTC.